This TCR beta chain was observed in a study of blood T cell repertoires in COVID-19. Profiled with immunoSEQ multiplex PCR; TCRdb holds only in-frame clones, not every one. The sample lists a few hundred thousand clones, about 82% seen once, with around 1.5% in the top ten. Germline V CDR1 and CDR2: SGHNT, YENEEA. The CDR3 runs 16 residues. Trimming cost V 0 bases and J 1 base, with 10 bases left between them. Source material: peripheral blood. The V gene is TRBV11-3, the J gene TRBJ2-1, with D perhaps matching TRBD2 (5 bases). This receptor was obtained from a woman in her fifties or sixties with acute or convalescent COVID-19. The CDR3: CASSLEAARSYNEQFF. In DNA, the CDR3 is TGTGCCAGCAGCTTAGAAGCGGCCCGGTCCTACAATGAGCAGTTCTTC. The full variable domain, in which reference TRBV11-3 and TRBJ2-1 provide the parts outside the CDR3, is EAGVVQSPRYKIIEKKQPVAFWCNPISGHNTLYWYLQNLGQGPELLIRYENEEAVDDSQLPKDRFSAERLKGVDSTLKIQPAELGDSAVYLCASSLEAARSYNEQFFGPGTRLTVL.